This T cell receptor (beta chain) was profiled in a study of OX40 agonist ivuxolimab in advanced cancers. Clones were read by immunoSEQ multiplex PCR, and TCRdb kept only the in-frame ones, dropping some. The sample shows 55,000 to 65,000 clones, about 88% of them seen only once. The V gene lost 3 bases and the J gene lost 1 base, with 10 bases spanning the gap. Per the germline V gene, CDR1 is SGHRS and CDR2 is YFSETQ. The CDR3 runs 14 residues. The starting material was CD4+ or CD8+ T cells sorted from blood, obtained in a trial of the OX40 agonist ivuxolimab. The rearrangement uses TRBV5-1 and TRBJ1-2; TRBD1 is a possible D gene (5 bases). The sequence derives from an adult with an advanced solid tumor such as melanoma, head and neck, liver or kidney cancer. The DNA of the CDR3 is TGCGCCAGCAGCTCGGGGGAGTATAACTATGGCTACACCTTC. It specifies CASSSGEYNYGYTF.